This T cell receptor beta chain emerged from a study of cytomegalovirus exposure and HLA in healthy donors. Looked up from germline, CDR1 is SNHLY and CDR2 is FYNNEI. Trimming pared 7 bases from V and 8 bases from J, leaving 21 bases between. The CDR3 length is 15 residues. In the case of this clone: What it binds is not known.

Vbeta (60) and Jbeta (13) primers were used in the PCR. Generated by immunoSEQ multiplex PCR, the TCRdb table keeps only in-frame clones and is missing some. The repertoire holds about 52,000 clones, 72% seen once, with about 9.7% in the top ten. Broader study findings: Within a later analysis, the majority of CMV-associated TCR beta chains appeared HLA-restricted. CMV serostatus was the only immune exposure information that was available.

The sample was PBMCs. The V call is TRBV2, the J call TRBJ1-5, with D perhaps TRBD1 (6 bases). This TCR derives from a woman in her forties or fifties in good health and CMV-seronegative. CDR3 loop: CASKGEAGASEPQHF. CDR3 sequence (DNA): TGTGCCAGCAAGGGCGAGGCGGGGGCGTCCGAGCCCCAGCATTTT.